Detailed here is one T cell receptor beta chain. Per the germline V gene, CDR1 is LNHDA and CDR2 is SQIVND (reference sequence). The CDR3 sequence is 13 residues long. Trimming cost V 7 bases and J 8 bases, with 14 bases left between them. The data belong to a study of blood T cell repertoires in COVID-19. In the study overall: PBMCs, B-cell-depleted T cells, or T cells provided the cDNA or gDNA that made up the material.

Libraries were prepared by immunoSEQ multiplex PCR; TCRdb keeps only in-frame clonotypes and omits some of them. This table has nearly 90,000 clones, 80% to 90% appearing once. The TCR sequence derives from an older man with acute or convalescent COVID-19. The sequencing sample was made of peripheral blood. The chain employs TRBV19 and TRBJ1-4; a weak D match, TRBD1 (5 bases). CDR3 region: CASTGGLKEKLFF. CDR3 nucleotide sequence: TGTGCCAGTACGGGGGGTTTGAAAGAAAAACTGTTTTTT.